This T cell receptor (beta chain) was profiled in a study of T cell changes during pregnancy in multiple sclerosis (dated by TCRdb to the late 2010s). Background for the entire study: In women with multiple sclerosis, the researchers looked at how the T cell repertoire shifted as pregnancy progressed.

Reading from cysteine to phenylalanine, the CDR3 counts 14 amino acids. Here the CDR3 DNA is all that survives: 42 bases in frame from base 1. CDR1 and CDR2 were assigned from the germline V gene as SGHAT and FQNNGV. The junction shows trimming of 3 bases on V and 7 bases on J, plus 13 bases between the germline ends. On this clone: Its target antigen remains unknown. Within one base of it there is no much larger clone, and no base qualities were kept.

Preparation of the library involved the immunoSEQ multiplex PCR assay. Sourced from immuneACCESS, this table was stored by TCRdb with only in-frame sequences that have V and J called. A share of the clones is absent; for the studies checked, an unresolved V gene accounts for under half, and the remainder has no known explanation. The sample table records under 40,000 clones; 90% of these occur just once. The ten largest clones represent around 10% of the sample. The sequence was obtained from a female donor with multiple sclerosis, enrolled in a pregnancy study. Sequenced here: CD8+ T cells from peripheral blood mononuclear cells, sampled before pregnancy. The sequence links TRBV11-2 to TRBJ2-1; TRBD2 might be the D gene, on 6 matching bases. The sequence in DNA is TGTGCCAGCAGCTTGGGGGGATGGAGAAATGAGCAGTTCTTC. Translated, it reads CASSLGGWRNEQFF.